This T cell receptor (beta chain) originates from a study of memory CD4+ T cells and cytomegalovirus serostatus. Study details: Donors were healthy Belgian adults, several CMV seropositive and around 24 seronegative.

Libraries were prepared by immunoSEQ multiplex PCR; TCRdb keeps only in-frame clonotypes and omits some of them. The sample lists about 80,000 clones, roughly 80% occurring once. This CDR3 spans 16 amino acids. Germline lookup yields CDR1 SGHNT and CDR2 YENEEA. Between the trimmed V and J ends, which lost 5 bases and 8 bases, there was a span of 22 bases. The sort gate was single viable CD3+CD4+CD8-CD45RO+ cells for memory CD4+ T cells. CD4+ T cells were isolated by positive magnetic selection. The sequence was collected from an adult in good health and CMV-seronegative. V and J are TRBV11-3 and TRBJ2-1; perhaps TRBD2 as D (7 bases). The sequencing sample was made of memory CD4+ T cells from blood. The DNA of the CDR3 is TGTGCCAGCAGCACAGGGAGGGCTTCTGTGGGGGATGAGCAGTTCTTC. This codes for CASSTGRASVGDEQFF.